This T cell receptor (beta chain) is from a study of human T cells and chemical hapten exposure. Time point denoted: pre-sensitization, week 0. Treatment defined: therapeutic diphenylcyclopropenone sensitization with weekly scalp DPC. This clonotype was detected a few times. MiXCR was run by TCRdb on the RACE reads, yielding one entry per CDR3 protein. Of more than 300,000 distinct CDR3 sequences listed, approximately 5% are singletons. This receptor was identified in a woman aged 50 to 60 with alopecia areata. Some clones in this sample may be carry-over from other donors' samples. The source material was whole blood, sampled in connection with sensitization to the hapten diphenylcyclopropenone (DPC).

CDR3 amino acids: CASSTWSLTEAFF. The CDR3 DNA follows: TGTGCCAGCAGTACATGGAGCCTCACTGAAGCTTTCTTT. This chain links TRBV6-5 with TRBJ1-1; unclear D gene. CDR3 length equals 13 residues. CDR1 is MNHEY, CDR2 SVGAGI, per germline. Trimming pared 5 bases from V and 4 bases from J, leaving 11 bases between.